Below, 30 T cell receptor beta chains from the same sample are listed, as sequenced in a study of blood T cell repertoires in COVID-19. Assay used: immunoSEQ multiplex PCR; TCRdb lists only in-frame clones, some missing. The table includes more than 90,000 clones, about 85% detected once. Sequencing used peripheral blood. These receptors all come from a man aged 40-49 years with acute or convalescent COVID-19.

V and J are TRBV12-3 or TRBV12-4 and TRBJ1-5, with D possibly TRBD1 on 6 matching bases. V lost 5 bases, J lost 7 bases, and 9 bases lay in between. The CDR3 consists of 12 residues. CDR3 sequence reads: CASSRGSQPQHF. CDR3 DNA sequence: TGTGCCAGCAGTAGGGGGAGCCAGCCCCAGCATTTT.

J is TRBJ1-6 and V is TRBV28, with 7 bases matching TRBD1. V shed 6 bases and J 8 bases; nucleotides not matched to a gene: 7. CDR1 MDHEN and CDR2 SYDVKM come from the germline V gene. The CDR3 is 14 residues long. For the CDR3, the DNA is TGTGCCAGCAGCTTCGACAGGGTGCATTCACCCCTCCACTTT. This encodes CASSFDRVHSPLHF. The complete variable domain, with remaining parts taken from reference TRBV28 and TRBJ1-6, reads DVKVTQSSRYLVKRTGEKVFLECVQDMDHENMFWYRQDPGLGLRLIYFSYDVKMKEKGDIPEGYSVSREKKERFSLILESASTNQTSMYLCASSFDRVHSPLHFGNGTRLTVT.

The V call is TRBV6-5, the J call TRBJ2-1; TRBD1 agrees at 9 bases. CDR3 length equals 15 residues. The junction had 6 bases not matched to a gene; V was cut back by 7 bases and J by 2 bases. The germline V gene has CDR1 MNHEY and CDR2 SVGAGI. The DNA of the CDR3 is TGTGCCAGCACCCTAGACAGGGGGACCTACAATGAGCAGTTCTTC. Amino acids: CASTLDRGTYNEQFF.

The chain couples TRBV2 to TRBJ2-5, with TRBD1 matching over 8 bases. Unmatched junction bases numbered 5, after V lost 6 bases and J lost 5 bases. Germline V CDR1 and CDR2: SNHLY, FYNNEI. The CDR3 covers 13 residues. DNA for the CDR3: TGTGCCAGCAGCGGACAGGGCGGGGAGACCCAGTACTTC. It encodes CASSGQGGETQYF.

The rearrangement links TRBV7-2 to TRBJ2-7; D is perhaps TRBD1 (5 bases). CDR1 and CDR2 (germline): SGHTA, FQGNSA. The CDR3 is 16 residues long. The V end was cut by 5 bases, the J end by 9 bases, with 26 bases between. CDR3 sequence reads: CASSPGIWTRRFAQYF. CDR3 DNA: TGTGCCAGCAGCCCCGGCATTTGGACAAGAAGGTTCGCGCAGTACTTC.

This chain joins TRBV10-3 and TRBJ2-7; 9 bases map to TRBD2. The V gene end was trimmed by 7 bases and the J gene end by 4 bases; junction bases not matched to a gene: 2. Germline V lookup: CDR1 ENHRY, CDR2 SYGVKD. There are 12 residues in the CDR3. For the CDR3, the DNA is TGTGCCATCATGGGACTAGCTTACGAGCAGTACTTC. This gives the protein CAIMGLAYEQYF.

J is TRBJ2-1 and V is TRBV15; 7 bases line up with TRBD2. V shed 2 bases, J shed 5 bases, and the junction held 0 bases outside the gene matches. Looked up from germline, CDR1 is LNHNV and CDR2 is YYDKDF (reference sequence). The CDR3 is made up of 13 amino acids. The CDR3 is CATSRLADNEQFF. The CDR3 DNA sequence: TGTGCCACCAGCAGACTAGCGGACAATGAGCAGTTCTTC.

The chain joins TRBV18 to TRBJ2-1, with TRBD2 matching over 8 bases. The CDR3 extends over 14 amino acids. V lost 3 bases, J lost 5 bases, and 3 bases stayed unmatched. Germline CDR1 is KGHSH and CDR2 is LQKENI. Here the CDR3 DNA reads TGTGCCAGCTCACCGACTAGCGCAAACAATGAGCAGTTCTTC. Protein: CASSPTSANNEQFF.

J is TRBJ2-4 and V is TRBV7-2; 7 bases align to TRBD1. The V and J ends lost 4 bases and 9 bases, in that order; junction bases with no gene match: 6. The germline CDR1 and CDR2 sequences are SGHTA and FQGNSA. CDR3 length: 13 amino acids. Written as DNA, the CDR3 is TGTGCCAGCAGCTCGACAGGGCTAGGCATTCAGTACTTC. It translates to CASSSTGLGIQYF.

This clone was found a few times. This chain connects TRBV9 to TRBJ2-3, with D possibly matching TRBD2 (6 bases). Per the germline V gene, CDR1 is SGDLS and CDR2 is YYNGEE. CDR3 size: 17 residues. The germline V and J ends were trimmed by 4 bases and 1 base, with 19 bases remaining between them. DNA for the CDR3: TGTGCCAGCAGCCCACCCTATGGGCGGGGAGGCACAGATACGCAGTATTTT. It codes for CASSPPYGRGGTDTQYF.

The V gene is TRBV7-9, the J gene TRBJ2-5; 10 bases fit TRBD2. Trimming at V came to 4 bases and at J to 7 bases, leaving 6 bases not matched to a gene. This CDR3 contains 14 residues. In germline, CDR1 is SEHNR, CDR2 FQNEAQ (reference sequence). The CDR3 DNA sequence: TGTGCCAGCAGCTCCCTAGCGGGAGAATCGACCCAGTACTTC. Amino acids: CASSSLAGESTQYF.

This chain connects TRBV28 to TRBJ2-5; 7 nucleotides match TRBD1. Germline values: CDR1 MDHEN, CDR2 SYDVKM. This CDR3 is 13 amino acids long. Germline trimming cut 7 bases from V and 2 bases from J; bases unmatched to any gene: 4. In DNA form, the CDR3 reads TGTGCCAGCAAAACACAGGGGCAAGAGACCCAGTACTTC. It specifies CASKTQGQETQYF.

The gene calls are TRBV28 and TRBJ2-3; maybe TRBD2 (6 bases). V was trimmed by 6 bases and J by 5 bases, leaving 15 bases between them. The CDR3 extends over 14 amino acids. Germline CDR1 is MDHEN and CDR2 is SYDVKM. The CDR3 here is CASSPEEGEDTQYF. As DNA, the CDR3 is TGTGCCAGCAGCCCAGAGGAGGGTGAAGATACGCAGTATTTT.

This rearrangement joins TRBV25-1 to TRBJ2-2, with a possible D match to TRBD1 (5 bases). This CDR3 comprises 15 residues. Trimming shortened V by 2 bases and J by 4 bases, and 11 bases separated the two germline ends. Germline V CDR1 and CDR2: MGHDK, SYGVNS. The CDR3, as DNA: TGTGCCAGCAGTGAACAGGGATCCGGCACCGGGGAGCTGTTTTTT. This encodes CASSEQGSGTGELFF.

The chain recombines TRBV6-6 with TRBJ2-1, with a weak D call TRBD2 (6 bases). Germline V gene data show CDR1 as MNHNY and CDR2 as SVGAGI (reference sequence). The CDR3 is made up of 15 amino acids. The ends were cut back, 0 bases at V and 7 bases at J, with 13 bases in the middle. CDR3 sequence: CASSYSGTGGNEQFF. In DNA, the CDR3 is TGTGCCAGCAGTTACTCCGGGACTGGGGGGAATGAGCAGTTCTTC.

This clone was seen a handful of times. The gene calls are TRBV5-1 and TRBJ2-7; D possibly corresponds to TRBD1 (6 bases). This CDR3 contains 14 residues. V was clipped by 0 bases and J by 3 bases, with 10 bases between them. The V gene's germline CDR1 is SGHRS and CDR2 YFSETQ. CDR3 nucleotide sequence: TGCGCCAGCAGCTTGGAGAGGACAGTCTACGAGCAGTACTTC. Its protein product is CASSLERTVYEQYF.

V and J are TRBV5-5 and TRBJ2-7, with D possibly matching TRBD1 (5 bases). With 0 bases removed from V and 3 bases from J, the gap between germline ends came to 13 bases. CDR1 SGHKS and CDR2 YYEKEE come from the germline V gene (reference sequence). CDR3 length equals 15 residues. The CDR3 nucleotides are TGTGCCAGCAGCTTGGTTAGGGGCCCTGGCTACGAGCAGTACTTC. Translating it yields CASSLVRGPGYEQYF. Based on the CDR3 plus reference TRBV5-5 and TRBJ2-7, the full variable domain is DAGVTQSPTHLIKTRGQQVTLRCSPISGHKSVSWYQQVLGQGPQFIFQYYEKEERGRGNFPDRFSARQFPNYSSELNVNALLLGDSALYLCASSLVRGPGYEQYFGPGTRLTVT.

The chain joins TRBV7-2 to TRBJ2-1; 7 bases are shared with TRBD2. The CDR3 consists of 17 residues. The V and J ends lost 4 bases and 6 bases, in that order; junction bases with no gene match: 15. Germline V lookup: CDR1 SGHTA, CDR2 FQGNSA. CDR3 sequence reads: CASSSPGGRTLRNEQFF. For the CDR3, the DNA is TGTGCCAGCAGCTCCCCGGGCGGGAGAACCCTCCGCAATGAGCAGTTCTTC. The full variable domain, rest sourced from reference TRBV7-2 and TRBJ2-1, is GAGVSQSPSNKVTEKGKDVELRCDPISGHTALYWYRQSLGQGLEFLIYFQGNSAPDKSGLPSDRFSAERTGGSVSTLTIQRTQQEDSAVYLCASSSPGGRTLRNEQFFGPGTRLTVL.

The genes are TRBV7-2 and TRBJ2-3; 8 positions agree with TRBD2. Germline CDR1 is SGHTA and CDR2 is FQGNSA. The CDR3 has 14 residues. Germline trimming cut 4 bases from V and 4 bases from J; bases unmatched to any gene: 4. The CDR3 spells CASSYDSGADTQYF. As DNA, the CDR3 is TGTGCCAGCAGCTACGATAGCGGGGCAGATACGCAGTATTTT. Looking up the rest from reference TRBV7-2 and TRBJ2-3 gives the full variable domain: GAGVSQSPSNKVTEKGKDVELRCDPISGHTALYWYRQSLGQGLEFLIYFQGNSAPDKSGLPSDRFSAERTGGSVSTLTIQRTQQEDSAVYLCASSYDSGADTQYFGPGTRLTVL.

J is TRBJ2-7 and V is TRBV14, with TRBD2 matching over 8 bases. Germline CDR1 reads SGHDN; CDR2 reads FVKESK. This CDR3 comprises 16 residues. V lost 0 bases, J lost 3 bases, and 7 bases stayed unmatched. The CDR3 sequence is CASSQDLGSGDYEQYF. CDR3 nucleotide sequence: TGTGCCAGCAGCCAAGATCTGGGTAGCGGGGACTACGAGCAGTACTTC.

This clone was recorded once. V is TRBV19 and J is TRBJ2-5; weak D call: TRBD1 (5 bases). V lost 4 bases and J 2 bases, leaving 8 bases between the germline ends. The CDR3 is 13 residues long. Per germline, CDR1 LNHDA and CDR2 SQIVND (reference sequence). The CDR3 nucleotides read TGTGCCAGTAGTAGCCAGGGACAAGAGACCCAGTACTTC. Its protein product is CASSSQGQETQYF.

This sequence joins TRBV5-1 and TRBJ2-5; tentative D call: TRBD1 (5 bases). Germline loops: CDR1 SGHRS, CDR2 YFSETQ. This CDR3 region has 14 residues. Trimming left V 2 bases short and J 1 base short, with 9 bases between. The CDR3 reads CASSFWGSQETQYF. The CDR3 DNA is TGCGCCAGCAGCTTCTGGGGCTCCCAAGAGACCCAGTACTTC.

The rearrangement links TRBV19 to TRBJ2-5, with TRBD2 matching over 7 bases. The V segment lost 3 bases and the J segment 5 bases; nucleotides outside the gene matches: 6. This CDR3 contains 14 residues. CDR1 LNHDA and CDR2 SQIVND come from the germline V gene (reference sequence). CDR3 DNA: TGTGCCAGTAGTATCGGCGGGAGAGTTGAGACCCAGTACTTC. Translated, it gives CASSIGGRVETQYF.

The J gene is TRBJ2-3, the V gene TRBV28; D uncertain. Trimming stripped 3 bases from V and 4 bases from J, with 8 bases between. Germline V gene sequence: CDR1 MDHEN, CDR2 SYDVKM. The CDR3 has 13 amino acids. The CDR3 sequence is CASSLSGPDTQYF. For the CDR3, the DNA is TGTGCCAGCAGTTTGTCGGGTCCAGATACGCAGTATTTT.

There are a few counts of this clone. This rearrangement joins TRBV5-1 to TRBJ2-7; maybe TRBD2 (7 bases). Trimming left V 5 bases short and J 2 bases short, with 14 bases between. Germline V lookup: CDR1 SGHRS, CDR2 YFSETQ. The CDR3 length is 14 residues. CDR3 nucleotide sequence: TGCGCCAGCAGGAGGGGGGAGGGCCCCTACGAGCAGTACTTC. This codes for CASRRGEGPYEQYF.

V and J are TRBV4-3 and TRBJ1-2, with D perhaps TRBD1 (5 bases). CDR1 is LGHNA, CDR2 YSLEER, per germline. This CDR3 contains 15 residues. Trimming took 1 base from V and 4 from J, leaving 13 bases between them. CDR3 DNA sequence: TGCGCCAGCAGCCAAGGGCGTGGGGGGTTCTATGGCTACACCTTC. It yields the protein CASSQGRGGFYGYTF.

The DNA for the CDR3 is TGCGCCAGCAGCTTGACTAGCGGGGTGGCCTACGAGCAGTACTTC. Its protein is CASSLTSGVAYEQYF. The V gene is TRBV5-1, the J gene TRBJ2-7; 10 positions match TRBD2. CDR3 length equals 15 residues. V was clipped by 1 base and J by 2 bases; unmatched bases: 3. Per germline, CDR1 SGHRS and CDR2 YFSETQ.

The count of this clone is one. V is TRBV10-3 and J is TRBJ1-2, with D maybe TRBD1 (6 bases). With 4 bases removed from V and 5 bases from J, the gap between germline ends came to 11 bases. CDR1 is ENHRY and CDR2 is SYGVKD in the germline V gene. The CDR3 spans 13 residues. The CDR3 sequence: CAISGAGEYGYTF. CDR3 DNA: TGTGCCATCAGTGGGGCAGGGGAGTATGGCTACACCTTC.

This chain connects TRBV5-1 to TRBJ2-3; tentative D call: TRBD2 (5 bases). V shed 0 bases and J shed 1 base, with 6 bases lying between them. Germline V gives CDR1 SGHRS, CDR2 YFSETQ. The CDR3 contains 14 residues. The CDR3 nucleotides are TGCGCCAGCAGCTTGGCCGGGGGCACAGATACGCAGTATTTT. Translation: CASSLAGGTDTQYF.

This clone was seen once. The V call is TRBV14, the J call TRBJ2-5; 9 nucleotides line up with TRBD2. Germline V lookup: CDR1 SGHDN, CDR2 FVKESK. The CDR3 runs 20 residues. V dropped 3 bases and J dropped 0; count of bases not matched to a gene: 17. The CDR3 DNA is TGTGCCAGCAGCCACACCTCCAGTCAACTAGCGGGTATTCACCAAGAGACCCAGTACTTC. Encoded protein: CASSHTSSQLAGIHQETQYF.